The clone carrying this TCR beta chain was seen many times. The antigen is not known. This specimen belongs to a study of blood T cells in healthy people across ages. The germline V gene has CDR1 SQVTM and CDR2 ANQGSEA. This CDR3 has 13 amino acids. V was trimmed by 1 base and J by 7 bases, leaving 13 bases between them. Study-wide points: Total diversity from one million sequenced T cells was likely underestimated. Higher diversity, along with more naive CD4+ cells, distinguished long-lived donors from aged donors. Naive T cell percentage and TCR beta diversity correlated strongly.

A second roughly 7 to 11 cycle PCR used barcoded and J-beta primers. TCRdb analysed the 5' RACE reads with MiXCR anew, one entry per CDR3 protein. The repertoire has 1.5 million to 2 million distinct CDR3 sequences, roughly 27% of them found once; the top ten carry over 7%. The TCR originated in a woman aged 25 to 45 in good health. The material sequenced was blood. The chain couples TRBV29-1 to TRBJ2-5, with D possibly being TRBD2 (5 bases). CDR3 in DNA: TGCAGCGTTGAAGGGTGGGGAGCTGGGACCCAGTACTTC. Amino acids: CSVEGWGAGTQYF. The full variable domain, its missing parts supplied by reference TRBV29-1 and TRBJ2-5, is SAVISQKPSRDICQRGTSLTIQCQVDSQVTMMFWYRQQPGQSLTLIATANQGSEATYESGFVIDKFPISRPNLTFSTLTVSNMSPEDSSIYLCSVEGWGAGTQYFGPGTRLLVL.